This TCR beta chain was obtained from a study of cytomegalovirus exposure and HLA in healthy donors (dated by TCRdb to about 2017). Some background on the complete study: According to an earlier analysis of around 600 of the donors, about 179 million T cells yielded 120 million or so unique TCR beta sequences and approximately 300 Gb of sequence data. About 300 gigabases of sequencing data and 91 million or so unique TCR sequences made up an early release that covered approximately 620 HLA-typed donors. The genetic ancestry cluster associated with self-reported Caucasian donors included roughly four fifths of the roughly 400 genotyped donors. The study aimed to test whether cataloging public T cell receptors could reveal signatures of past pathogen exposure. The study profiled the T cell repertoires of more than 500 subjects by immunosequencing and related them to cytomegalovirus serostatus. Along with the approximately 620-subject first cohort, a separate validation cohort of 120 different subjects was used. The study combined high-throughput TCR immunosequencing, statistical association of individual TCRs with disease status, and machine learning to predict cytomegalovirus infection status. In a later analysis, previously published TCR beta repertoires from 500 to 750 donors were re-analyzed and high-resolution HLA genotyping was added so that TCR occurrence patterns could be studied. In the later analysis, no new phenotypic data were used to find candidate immune exposures; instead, reliance was placed on TCR beta sequences and their occurrence across donors. To decide whether each TCR beta V gene segment behaved as functional or pseudogenic, an earlier analysis of nearly 600 of the donors relied on high-throughput TCR beta sequencing. Donor age, sex, ethnicity and CMV serostatus were collected together with the repertoire data. Genome-wide SNP genotypes for about three fifths of the 666 donors were used in a later genetic analysis, which treated that subset as a discovery cohort. Every discovery cohort repertoire had been produced on one sequencing platform. HLA typing covered class I and class II loci at four-digit resolution. The number of typed donors differed by locus: about 620-630 for A, B, C, DRB1 and DQB1; 500 to 550 for DQA1; some 610 for DPA1; and around 490 for DPB1. Several DR-DQ haplotypes were handled as single units for association and clustering, since linkage in the cohort was strong. Among about 390 genotyped donors of the cohort, an average of 235,054 unique TCR beta nucleotide sequences were sequenced per donor, approximately 20% of them non-productive.

Results and caveats for the whole study, not just this receptor: The sequencing pipeline was judged likely to have produced a cluster of highly shared sequence variants as a technical artifact. The presence/absence analyses assumed that sequencing depth was roughly uniform across donors, and that assumption may not be true. In both the original and validation cohorts, the classifier was reported to diagnose cytomegalovirus status with high specificity and sensitivity. In vitro tests confirmed that three of the cytomegalovirus-associated TCR beta chains recognize cytomegalovirus antigens. Compared with the approximately 710-donor mean, donors in an Asian-associated ancestry cluster had fewer N-insertions in productive TCRs, according to a later genetic analysis. A later analysis reported that several top co-occurrence clusters appeared linked to parvovirus B19, influenza, CMV and Epstein-Barr virus. A further reported finding was that TCR beta sequences accurately predicted the HLA-A and HLA-B alleles for most subjects in the first cohort. CMV serostatus was the only immune exposure information available for the cohort. Linkage disequilibrium might explain the correlated functional status among segregating V segments, but an unknown experimental factor could not be excluded. In an earlier analysis of approximately 590 of the donors, most TCR beta V segments appeared in productive rearrangements about 90% or about 30% of the time, broadly matching IMGT annotations. A later analysis found that HLA-associated TCR beta chains were more clonally expanded and had lower generation probabilities than equally common non-associated chains. According to a later analysis, most CMV-associated TCR beta chains appeared to be HLA-restricted, and the HLA associations seemed to be driven largely by CMV exposure. When HLA alleles, especially DR and DQ, strongly co-occurred, attributing TCR associations to individual alleles was difficult. It was suggested by the authors that the approach could potentially be generalized to other disease states and immunological phenotypes. Because the 87-base-pair reads could not distinguish some IMGT-functional V segments, including TRBV6-2 and TRBV6-3, those segments were excluded. At a false discovery rate of 0.05, a later analysis linked around 17,000 TCR beta sequences to specific HLA alleles. Because counts were too low, roughly 16 rarely observed V segments, including chromosome 9 orphons, were left out of the earlier analysis of some 640 of the donors. Most TCR sequences were seen in very few donors, while some public TCRs were found in many individuals. A later analysis found that TCR association rates varied across HLA loci, with DRB1 alleles showing the most associated TCRs and HLA-C alleles the fewest. V-gene and J-gene trimming of TCR beta chains was associated with a missense DCLRE1C variant in a later genetic analysis, and the association was replicated in an independent cohort. The cohort was sequenced for TCR beta chains only, and without alpha or paired-chain data the features that could be detected were limited. HLA typing was unavailable for some donors at each locus, so association tests used only the typed subset. A total of 150 to 200 TCR beta chains were listed by the study as associated with cytomegalovirus.

Library prep was done by the immunoSEQ multiplex PCR assay. A mixture of 60 forward primers for TCR Vbeta segments and 13 reverse primers for TCR Jbeta segments was used in the multiplex PCR. The CDR3 region of rearranged TCR beta genes was amplified from genomic DNA with a multiplex PCR assay. Amplified TCR beta libraries were sequenced as 87-base-pair reads on the Illumina HiSeq System. The original methods were these. Across the 500 to 850 repertoires, a later analysis counted approximately 83 million unique TCR beta chains, about 10 million of which were shared by at least two donors. Raw reads were error-corrected and collapsed into unique sequences with a nearest-neighbor algorithm that merged closely related sequences to remove PCR and sequencing errors. V, D and J gene segments were assigned by aligning CDR3 sequences to IMGT reference sequences. For a sequence to be retained, a match of at least six nucleotides to both a V gene segment and a J gene segment was required. Rearrangements were called productive when the CDR3 lacked stop codons and stayed in frame with V and J; all others were non-productive. CDR3 was defined according to IMGT convention as the region running from the second conserved V-encoded cysteine to the conserved J-encoded phenylalanine. The earlier analysis of approximately 590 of the donors excluded any sequence lacking an unambiguous match to a single V gene segment. An earlier analysis of fewer than 750 of the donors called V segments functional above 56.7% productive rearrangements and segregating when the between-donor standard deviation exceeded 5%. A statistical classification framework was developed to diagnose cytomegalovirus status using the catalog of TCR beta chain sequences. In a later analysis, V and J genes were assigned by comparing TCR nucleotide sequences against IMGT/GENE-DB human TR gene sequences. In a later analysis, CDR3 sequences and most-parsimonious VDJ recombination scenarios were assigned using the TCRdist pipeline. In a later analysis, every TCR beta chain was defined by the combination of its CDR3 amino acid sequence and its V-gene family, and reads without a unique V-gene family were dropped. In a later analysis, nearly 600 highly shared, low-generation-probability nucleotide sequences were removed to address suspected cross-contamination and a sequencing artifact. In a later analysis, a clonal expansion index for each public chain was calculated from normalized within-repertoire ranks of inferred template counts. Generation probabilities in a later analysis came from a VDJ recombination model fitted to out-of-frame rearrangements, and those results were checked against IGoR. In a later analysis, TCR-TCR, TCR-HLA and TCR-CMV co-occurrence was scored with hypergeometric tests, and a repertoire-size bias correction was applied to TCR pairs. To estimate false discovery rates, a later analysis permuted the HLA or CMV assignments 20 times. In a later analysis, co-occurring TCRs were grouped using DBSCAN, and TCRdist sequence similarity was added for clustering within HLA-allele-positive subsets. Co-occurrence clustering excluded repertoires with fewer than 30,000 or more than 120,000 public chains, plus five with anomalous nucleotide sharing. In TCRdb, the immuneACCESS table is reduced to in-frame sequences with V and J assigned. These tables do not hold every clone; where another copy was compared, an unresolved V gene accounts for under half, and the others remain unexplained. V and J calls and clone size are given by that table; D and trimming were obtained from the DNA. In all, the sample holds 130,000 to 150,000 clones, and approximately 70% of those were seen once. The leading ten clones occupy approximately 1.8% of the sample.

Via the germline V gene, CDR1 is MGHRA and CDR2 YSYEKL. Including cysteine and phenylalanine, the CDR3 has 16 amino acids. Of all the DNA, just the CDR3 is kept, 48 bases in frame from base 1. Trimming leaves V shorter by 3 bases and J shorter by 7 bases, with the junction holding 8 bases beyond the gene matches. This clone was seen more than once but under ten times. The antigen it recognizes is unknown. One base away there is no much larger clone; base qualities are not given. The cohort was made up of roughly 670 healthy bone marrow donors. All cohort members were sampled while nominally healthy, although unrecorded immune exposures were likely present. The donor tested CMV seronegative, placing the donor among the approximately 400 seronegative members of the cohort. Every donor gave a peripheral blood sample, and the peripheral blood mononuclear cells from that sample were used for TCR beta sequencing. Genomic DNA was extracted from the blood cell samples with the Qiagen DNeasy Blood Extraction Kit.

The sequence came from a woman aged 18-29 years in good health and CMV-seronegative. The specimen was PBMCs. The V and J genes are TRBV4-1 and TRBJ2-2, with TRBD2 matching 10 junction bases. CDR3 reads: CASSHQAGGESGELFF. DNA sequence: TGCGCCAGCAGCCACCAAGCGGGGGGGGAGAGCGGGGAGCTGTTTTTT.